This T cell receptor beta chain was observed in a study of blood T cell repertoires in COVID-19. Whole-study context: The United States, Italy and Spain provided the acute and convalescent COVID-19 samples. PBMCs, B-cell-depleted T cells, or T cells provided the cDNA or gDNA that made up the material.

This clone was counted a single time. Per the original data handling: Nucleated cell counts were estimated from reference gene primer amplification. TCRdb's table, derived via immunoSEQ multiplex PCR, lists solely in-frame clones and lacks some. The V and J calls and clone size were taken over from that table, and D and trimming were inferred from the DNA. The sample records around 130,000 clones, roughly 85% being singletons. This CDR3 is built from 13 residues. Germline CDR1 and CDR2: MNHEY and SVGAGI. Trimming pared 0 bases from V and 7 bases from J, leaving 9 bases between. The V gene is TRBV6-5, the J gene TRBJ2-5; the D is unclear. The receptor comes from a human donor in a cohort sampled during active COVID-19. Sequenced sample: peripheral blood. In DNA, the CDR3 is TGTGCCAGCAGTTACTCCGCGAGCCGGACCCAGTACTTC. Translated: CASSYSASRTQYF.